The 27 T cell receptor beta chains below all came from one sample that was sequenced in a study of blood T cell repertoires in COVID-19. Here immunoSEQ multiplex PCR was the method, and the copy in TCRdb shows in-frame clones only, minus some. This sample has over 150,000 clones; less than 90% occur once, and the top ten carry less than 25%. The sequencing input was peripheral blood. These receptors were obtained from a man aged 70 or older with active or convalescent COVID-19.

The J gene is TRBJ2-1, the V gene TRBV18; TRBD2 aligns across 9 bases. The CDR3 loop spans 16 amino acids. Germline V lookup: CDR1 KGHSH, CDR2 LQKENI. The V gene end was trimmed by 0 bases and the J gene end by 2 bases; junction bases not matched to a gene: 2. CDR3 protein: CASSPPTSGAYNEQFF. CDR3 DNA: TGTGCCAGCTCACCACCGACTAGCGGAGCCTACAATGAGCAGTTCTTC.

The chain links TRBV7-6 to TRBJ1-5; D is unresolved. This CDR3 spans 14 amino acids. CDR1 is SGHVS and CDR2 is FNYEAQ in the germline V gene. Trimming removed 2 bases at V and 3 bases at J, with 8 bases between. CDR3: CASSLSHFNQPQHF. DNA of the CDR3: TGTGCCAGCAGCTTAAGCCATTTCAATCAGCCCCAGCATTTT.

The genes are TRBV28 and TRBJ1-1; D call uncertain. The CDR3 is 14 residues long. Between the trimmed V and J ends, which lost 3 bases and 0 bases, there was a span of 8 bases. Germline V gene data show CDR1 as MDHEN and CDR2 as SYDVKM. In DNA form, the CDR3 reads TGTGCCAGCAGTTTGTGGGAGATGAACACTGAAGCTTTCTTT. Translation: CASSLWEMNTEAFF.

This sequence joins TRBV12-5 and TRBJ2-1; 7 nucleotides line up with TRBD1. The CDR3 covers 14 residues. Trimming at V came to 5 bases and at J to 8 bases, leaving 9 bases not matched to a gene. CDR1 is LGHNT, CDR2 FRNRAP, per germline. For the CDR3, the DNA is TGTGCTAGTGGTCGAGGACAGGAACACTATGAGCAGTTCTTC. The encoded protein is CASGRGQEHYEQFF.

The chain has TRBV4-3 and TRBJ2-7; 11 nucleotides match TRBD2. V trimming: 0 bases; J trimming: 12 bases; junction bases outside the gene matches: 10. This CDR3 comprises 15 residues. CDR1 LGHNA and CDR2 YSLEER come from the germline V gene. The CDR3 nucleotides read TGCGCCAGCAGCCAAGACTGGGGACTAGCGGACCTACGGTACTTC. This gives the protein CASSQDWGLADLRYF.

The rearrangement joins TRBV7-2 to TRBJ2-2; 7 bases fit TRBD1. Unmatched junction bases numbered 5, after V lost 4 bases and J lost 6 bases. The CDR3 runs 14 residues. Per germline, CDR1 SGHTA and CDR2 FQGNSA. The CDR3 sequence: CASSSRGLAGELFF. The CDR3 DNA is TGTGCCAGCAGCTCTAGGGGGCTTGCCGGGGAGCTGTTTTTT.

The rearrangement links TRBV28 to TRBJ1-4; D may be TRBD1 (5 bases). The CDR3 sequence is 13 residues long. Germline assignment: CDR1 MDHEN and CDR2 SYDVKM. V was pared by 6 bases and J by 7 bases, with 12 bases between. The CDR3 region is CASRSRVFEKLFF. CDR3 in DNA: TGTGCCAGCAGATCCAGGGTATTTGAAAAACTGTTTTTT.

This clone occurred a few times. The V and J genes are TRBV27 and TRBJ1-2, with D possibly TRBD1 on 6 matching bases. The CDR3 has 14 amino acids. Germline CDR1 and CDR2: MNHEY and SMNVEV (reference sequence). V lost 6 bases to trimming and J lost 7 bases, with 18 bases between them. The CDR3 is CASSLTGGGGGYTF. The CDR3 bases are TGTGCCAGCAGCCTCACGGGGGGCGGCGGTGGCTACACCTTC.

This rearrangement joins TRBV28 to TRBJ2-5; weak D call: TRBD2 (5 bases). The germline V gene has CDR1 MDHEN and CDR2 SYDVKM. The CDR3 is made up of 14 amino acids. Trimming shortened V by 10 bases and J by 4 bases, and 19 bases separated the two germline ends. The CDR3 nucleotides are TGTGCCACCAACCCCGGGGTTTTGCGAGAGACCCAGTACTTC. Its protein product is CATNPGVLRETQYF.

The rearrangement links TRBV4-3 to TRBJ2-7, with 12 bases fitting TRBD2. The V segment lost 4 bases and the J segment 2 bases; nucleotides outside the gene matches: 15. Germline V gene sequence: CDR1 LGHNA, CDR2 YSLEER. The length of the CDR3 is 19 residues. DNA for the CDR3: TGCGCCAGCAGCCTCGAGGTGGCTAGCGGGAGGGCCAGGACCTACGAGCAGTACTTC. This gives the protein CASSLEVASGRARTYEQYF.

The J gene is TRBJ1-6, the V gene TRBV30; 7 bases map to TRBD1. V shed 4 bases, J shed 9 bases, and the junction held 9 bases outside the gene matches. The germline V gene has CDR1 GTSNPN and CDR2 SVGIG (reference sequence). The CDR3 contains 14 residues. The CDR3 DNA follows: TGTGCCTGGAACAGGGGTTTCGCAGGTTCACCCCTCCACTTT. Its protein product is CAWNRGFAGSPLHF.

The CDR3 protein is CASSLVRPTSGNTIYF. Written as DNA, the CDR3 is TGCGCCAGCAGCCTAGTTCGTCCTACCTCTGGAAACACCATATATTTT. This chain uses TRBV4-1 with TRBJ1-3; D is unclear. The CDR3 runs 16 residues. Trimming stripped 4 bases from V and 0 bases from J, with 13 bases between. Germline V gene sequence: CDR1 MGHRA, CDR2 YSYEKL.

The chain is built from TRBV28 and TRBJ1-1; TRBD1 agrees at 7 bases. The CDR3 has 14 residues. Unmatched junction bases numbered 4, after V lost 6 bases and J lost 0 bases. Germline assignment: CDR1 MDHEN and CDR2 SYDVKM. CDR3 sequence: CASRTGPMNTEAFF. The CDR3 bases are TGTGCCAGCAGGACAGGGCCCATGAACACTGAAGCTTTCTTT.

The rearrangement uses TRBV5-1 and TRBJ1-3; D is undetermined. V shed 0 bases and J shed 0 bases, with 7 bases lying between them. This CDR3 has 15 amino acids. The germline V gene has CDR1 SGHRS and CDR2 YFSETQ. The CDR3 sequence: CASSLESLSGNTIYF. The CDR3 bases are TGCGCCAGCAGCTTGGAAAGCCTCTCTGGAAACACCATATATTTT.

The J gene is TRBJ1-2, the V gene TRBV15; tentatively, D is TRBD1 (6 bases). The V gene's germline CDR1 is LNHNV and CDR2 YYDKDF (reference sequence). V was clipped by 0 bases and J by 4 bases, with 9 bases between them. The CDR3 is 14 amino acids. In nucleotides, the CDR3 is TGTGCCACCAGCAGAGACAGGGGAGTCTATGGCTACACCTTC. Its protein is CATSRDRGVYGYTF.

This chain joins TRBV7-2 and TRBJ1-1; D gene unclear. Germline V CDR1 and CDR2: SGHTA, FQGNSA. Trimming took 4 bases from V and 3 from J, leaving 9 bases between them. The CDR3 is 13 amino acids. CDR3 residues: CASSWQVYTEAFF. Here the CDR3 DNA reads TGTGCCAGCAGCTGGCAGGTGTACACTGAAGCTTTCTTT.

This chain joins TRBV6-5 and TRBJ2-1; D is possibly TRBD2 (6 bases). V was clipped by 8 bases and J by 8 bases, with 19 bases between them. The CDR3 sequence is 14 residues long. Germline V lookup: CDR1 MNHEY, CDR2 SVGAGI. CDR3 nucleotides: TGTGCCAGCGGACGGGGGTACACCGGCCATGAGCAGTTCTTC. Protein: CASGRGYTGHEQFF.

The chain recombines TRBV6-2 or TRBV6-3 with TRBJ2-1; D gene unclear. This CDR3 contains 14 residues. Trimming pared 5 bases from V and 4 bases from J, leaving 12 bases between. Germline V gives CDR1 MNHEY, CDR2 SVGEGT. CDR3 loop: CASSNPGLYNEQFF. The CDR3 nucleotides are TGTGCCAGCAGTAACCCAGGTCTTTACAATGAGCAGTTCTTC.

The CDR3 sequence: CASSLAGRSPLHF. CDR3 DNA: TGTGCCAGCAGTTTGGCGGGTCGTTCACCCCTCCACTTT. The rearrangement uses TRBV28 and TRBJ1-6; no definite D call. The ends were cut back, 3 bases at V and 9 bases at J, with 9 bases in the middle. The germline V gene encodes CDR1 MDHEN and CDR2 SYDVKM. This CDR3 is built from 13 residues. Together with reference TRBV28 and TRBJ1-6, the CDR3 gives the full variable domain: DVKVTQSSRYLVKRTGEKVFLECVQDMDHENMFWYRQDPGLGLRLIYFSYDVKMKEKGDIPEGYSVSREKKERFSLILESASTNQTSMYLCASSLAGRSPLHFGNGTRLTVT.

The gene calls are TRBV5-1 and TRBJ1-2; D is unresolved. This CDR3 contains 14 residues. Germline loops: CDR1 SGHRS, CDR2 YFSETQ. V was shortened by 2 bases and J by 4 bases, with 12 bases between the two germline ends. The CDR3 loop is CASSLDGYSYGYTF. The CDR3 bases are TGCGCCAGCAGCTTAGACGGGTATAGCTATGGCTACACCTTC. The full variable domain, its missing parts supplied by reference TRBV5-1 and TRBJ1-2, is KAGVTQTPRYLIKTRGQQVTLSCSPISGHRSVSWYQQTPGQGLQFLFEYFSETQRNKGNFPGRFSGRQFSNSRSEMNVSTLELGDSALYLCASSLDGYSYGYTFGSGTRLTVV.

V usage is TRBV4-3 and J usage is TRBJ2-2; 7 nucleotides match TRBD2. The CDR3 consists of 17 residues. Unmatched junction bases numbered 13, after V lost 2 bases and J lost 7 bases. Germline CDR1 is LGHNA and CDR2 is YSLEER. The CDR3, as DNA: TGCGCCAGCAGCCAACCCCACTGGGGGAGGGTCGGCGGGGAGCTGTTTTTT. It is translated as CASSQPHWGRVGGELFF.

The V call is TRBV7-2, the J call TRBJ2-2; D is perhaps TRBD1 (5 bases). V dropped 3 bases and J dropped 1 base, with 9 bases sitting between them. The CDR3 length is 15 residues. Germline CDR1 SGHTA, CDR2 FQGNSA. The CDR3 loop reads CASSFWQGNTGELFF. CDR3 coding DNA: TGTGCCAGCAGCTTTTGGCAGGGGAACACCGGGGAGCTGTTTTTT. Full variable domain (rest looked up from reference TRBV7-2 and TRBJ2-2): GAGVSQSPSNKVTEKGKDVELRCDPISGHTALYWYRQSLGQGLEFLIYFQGNSAPDKSGLPSDRFSAERTGGSVSTLTIQRTQQEDSAVYLCASSFWQGNTGELFFGEGSRLTVL.

This chain uses TRBV6-6 with TRBJ1-1; 9 bases line up with TRBD1. Germline assignment: CDR1 MNHNY and CDR2 SVGAGI (reference sequence). The CDR3 spans 14 residues. V trimming: 7 bases; J trimming: 5 bases; junction bases outside the gene matches: 8. The CDR3 sequence is CASTPDRGRTEAFF. The CDR3 DNA follows: TGTGCCAGCACTCCTGACAGGGGGAGGACTGAAGCTTTCTTT.

This chain connects TRBV28 to TRBJ2-7; tentative D call: TRBD1 (6 bases). The V end lost 6 bases, the J end lost 2 bases, and 17 bases lay between the germline ends. The germline V gene encodes CDR1 MDHEN and CDR2 SYDVKM. The CDR3 covers 15 residues. The DNA for the CDR3 is TGTGCCAGCAGATCAACCCTGGACAGACCCTACGAGCAGTACTTC. Its translation is CASRSTLDRPYEQYF.

V usage is TRBV30 and J usage is TRBJ2-7; 7 positions agree with TRBD2. With 0 bases clipped from V and 2 bases from J, the junction kept 1 base outside the gene matches. From germline, CDR1 is GTSNPN and CDR2 SVGIG (reference sequence). This CDR3 comprises 13 residues. This chain's CDR3 is CAWSVGGAYEQYF. The CDR3 bases are TGTGCCTGGAGTGTGGGAGGGGCCTACGAGCAGTACTTC.

The chain couples TRBV6-2 or TRBV6-3 to TRBJ1-1; 7 nucleotides match TRBD1. The CDR3 contains 14 residues. Germline CDR1 and CDR2: MNHEY and SVGEGT. V lost 0 bases, J lost 10 bases, and 8 bases stayed unmatched. This CDR3 is CASSYSITTGVAFF. In DNA, the CDR3 is TGTGCCAGCAGTTACTCGATTACTACAGGGGTAGCTTTCTTT.

The V gene is TRBV4-1, the J gene TRBJ1-2; TRBD1 matches at 9 bases. The length of the CDR3 is 16 residues. Germline loops: CDR1 MGHRA, CDR2 YSYEKL. J gave up 8 bases and V 3 bases, and 13 bases lay outside the gene matches. The CDR3 DNA reads as TGCGCCAGCAGCCAGAAGTACCGGGACAGGGATGGAGGCTACACCTTC. The encoded protein is CASSQKYRDRDGGYTF.